Shown below are 30 T cell receptor beta chains from a single sample sequenced in a study of identical twins. From the 5' RACE reads, TCRdb called clonotypes with MiXCR, one entry per CDR3 protein. The table lists about 920,000 distinct CDR3 sequences, roughly an eighth of them singletons. The same data also went into a second study, on yellow fever vaccine responses in identical twins.

Sequencing input: PBMCs. The receptors originated from a woman between 18 and 29 years old in good health.

The genes are TRBV9 and TRBJ2-7; possibly TRBD2 for D (8 bases). The germline V and J ends were trimmed by 0 bases and 6 bases, with 25 bases remaining between them. The CDR3 runs 18 residues. CDR1 and CDR2 (germline): SGDLS, YYNGEE. The CDR3 sequence is CASSVVTGESLAACEQYF. Written as DNA, the CDR3 is TGTGCCAGCAGCGTAGTCACAGGGGAATCACTAGCGGCCTGCGAGCAGTACTTC.

This clonotype was picked up a small number of times. The chain uses TRBV9 and TRBJ1-2; TRBD1 might be the D (5 bases). Germline-derived CDR1 and CDR2 are SGDLS and YYNGEE. The V end was cut by 0 bases, the J end by 4 bases, with 13 bases between. The CDR3 runs to 15 residues. In nucleotides, the CDR3 is TGTGCCAGCAGCGTAGACTTGGGGGGGGTCTATGGCTACACCTTC. It is translated as CASSVDLGGVYGYTF.

This clonotype was found a few times. This chain uses TRBV27 with TRBJ2-7; 10 bases agree with TRBD2. Germline assignment: CDR1 MNHEY and CDR2 SMNVEV (reference sequence). J lost 3 bases, V lost 7 bases, and 12 bases had no gene match. This CDR3 has 16 amino acids. The CDR3 DNA is TGTGCCAGCAAGGGAAGGGCTAGCGGGAGAGTCTACGAGCAGTACTTC. This encodes CASKGRASGRVYEQYF.

The chain joins TRBV12-3 or TRBV12-4 to TRBJ2-1; TRBD1 is a possible D gene (6 bases). CDR3 length: 12 residues. V shed 3 bases and J shed 9 bases, with 9 bases lying between them. Written as DNA, the CDR3 is TGTGCCAGCAGTTTCGGCAGGGGTGAGCAGTTCTTC. Its protein product is CASSFGRGEQFF.

This clonotype was detected a few times. The rearrangement links TRBV7-8 to TRBJ2-1; D is perhaps TRBD2 (6 bases). The V and J ends lost 5 bases and 4 bases respectively, with 12 bases between them. The CDR3 contains 14 residues. CDR1 and CDR2 from the germline V gene are SGHVS and FQNEAQ. This chain's CDR3 is CASSTGLTYNEQFF. The CDR3 DNA is TGTGCCAGCAGCACGGGACTCACATACAATGAGCAGTTCTTC.

This clonotype was detected many times. The chain has TRBV5-1 and TRBJ1-1; D unclear. In germline, CDR1 is SGHRS, CDR2 YFSETQ. The CDR3 sequence is 15 residues long. V lost 0 bases and J lost 4, with 13 bases in between. CDR3 protein: CASSLGAWHVTEAFF. CDR3 DNA sequence: TGCGCCAGCAGCTTGGGGGCATGGCACGTCACTGAAGCTTTCTTT.

This clonotype was counted between two and nine times. The chain couples TRBV6-2 or TRBV6-3 to TRBJ1-6, with D maybe TRBD1 (6 bases). The CDR3 totals 14 residues. V lost 5 bases and J 6 bases, leaving 11 bases between the germline ends. Germline CDR1 is MNHEY and CDR2 is SVGEGT. The chain's CDR3 is CASSHRQANSPLHF. In nucleotides, the CDR3 is TGTGCCAGCAGTCACCGACAGGCTAATTCACCCCTCCACTTT.

J is TRBJ2-7 and V is TRBV6-1; 7 bases are a match to TRBD1. Germline CDR1 MNHNS, CDR2 SASEGT. This CDR3 has 16 amino acids. V shed 5 bases, J shed 2 bases, and the junction held 12 bases outside the gene matches. The CDR3 reads CASSRTGTVITYEQYF. The CDR3 DNA reads as TGTGCCAGCAGTCGAACCGGGACAGTTATAACCTACGAGCAGTACTTC.

The chain couples TRBV7-8 to TRBJ2-7; TRBD2 might be the D (6 bases). CDR3 length: 15 amino acids. Germline V gene lookup returns CDR1 SGHVS and CDR2 FQNEAQ. Deletions cut 1 base from V and 6 bases from J, with 16 bases between. CDR3 residues: CASSLVLGGNGEQYF. The CDR3 DNA is TGTGCCAGCAGCTTAGTTCTGGGGGGTAACGGCGAGCAGTACTTC.

The chain links TRBV20-1 to TRBJ1-5; 7 nucleotides agree with TRBD1. V lost 0 bases, J lost 3 bases, and 11 bases stayed unmatched. Germline V gene sequence: CDR1 DFQATT, CDR2 SNEGSKA (reference sequence). The CDR3 extends over 17 amino acids. CDR3: CSAREGEGGGPNQPQHF. The DNA of the CDR3 is TGCAGTGCTAGAGAGGGGGAAGGGGGCGGCCCCAATCAGCCCCAGCATTTT.

This clonotype was recorded a few times. The chain recombines TRBV6-5 with TRBJ1-3; no clear D. V was shortened by 0 bases and J by 2 bases, with 8 bases between the two germline ends. The germline gives CDR1 MNHEY, CDR2 SVGAGI. The CDR3 length is 15 residues. The CDR3 region is CASSYSLMTGNTIYF. CDR3 DNA sequence: TGTGCCAGCAGTTACTCCCTGATGACTGGAAACACCATATATTTT.

In its sample, this clonotype was seen a few times. The J gene is TRBJ1-1, the V gene TRBV28; 9 bases are a match to TRBD1. The trim removed 6 bases at V and 7 bases at J, leaving 3 bases unmatched. Germline V gives CDR1 MDHEN, CDR2 SYDVKM. The CDR3 sequence is 12 residues long. The CDR3 region is CASRDRGVEAFF. The CDR3 nucleotides are TGTGCCAGCAGGGACAGGGGAGTTGAAGCTTTCTTT.

This clonotype appeared a few times. The V call is TRBV20-1, the J call TRBJ1-1; 8 nucleotides agree with TRBD1. In germline, CDR1 is DFQATT, CDR2 SNEGSKA (reference sequence). The CDR3 covers 15 residues. The V segment lost 3 bases and the J segment 3 bases; nucleotides outside the gene matches: 9. The chain's CDR3 is CSASDPGQGDTEAFF. In DNA, the CDR3 is TGCAGTGCTAGCGACCCCGGACAGGGCGACACTGAAGCTTTCTTT.

This clonotype showed up just a few times. This sequence joins TRBV20-1 and TRBJ1-1; weak D call: TRBD1 (6 bases). Trimming removed 3 bases from V and 0 bases from J, with 11 bases in between. Per germline, CDR1 DFQATT and CDR2 SNEGSKA (reference sequence). The CDR3 sequence is 14 residues long. CDR3 nucleotide sequence: TGCAGTGCTAGGGCAGGGGCCATGAACACTGAAGCTTTCTTT. Amino acid sequence: CSARAGAMNTEAFF.

Turning to this clonotype: The junction does not match germline at one end; this may be a read error. V usage is TRBV19 and J usage is TRBJ1-1; D not certain. The CDR3 is 20 residues long. Germline V lookup: CDR1 LNHDA, CDR2 SQIVND (reference sequence). Written as DNA, the CDR3 is TGTCCCGGAGTTGGGTCGCCCTACTACTGGCACAGAGATAGAAAGCTGTCGGGTTCTTTT. This codes for CPGVGSPYYWHRDRKLSGSF. The whole variable domain, filled in from reference TRBV19 and TRBJ1-1, reads DGGITQSPKYLFRKEGQNVTLSCEQNLNHDAMYWYRQDPGQGLRLIYYSQIVNDFQKGDIAEGYSVSREKKESFPLTVTSAQKNPTAFYLCPGVGSPYYWHRDRKLSGSFGQGTRLTVV.

This clonotype was detected a few times. The gene calls are TRBV18 and TRBJ2-3, with 9 bases identical to TRBD2. This CDR3 has 18 residues. V dropped 1 base and J dropped 2; count of bases not matched to a gene: 10. Germline CDR1 and CDR2: KGHSH and LQKENI. The CDR3 loop is CASSPRRLAEAATDTQYF. CDR3 nucleotides: TGTGCCAGCTCACCACGGAGACTAGCGGAGGCTGCCACAGATACGCAGTATTTT.

The chain has TRBV20-1 and TRBJ2-1; D is unresolved. The CDR3 runs to 12 residues. The V and J ends lost 4 bases and 3 bases respectively, with 7 bases between them. Germline assignment: CDR1 DFQATT and CDR2 SNEGSKA (reference sequence). The CDR3 sequence: CSATQNYNEQFF. As DNA, the CDR3 is TGCAGTGCTACCCAGAACTACAATGAGCAGTTCTTC.

This clonotype has a count of ten or more. This rearrangement joins TRBV7-9 to TRBJ2-3; D might be TRBD2 (7 bases). The CDR3 length is 15 residues. Per the germline V gene, CDR1 is SEHNR and CDR2 is FQNEAQ (reference sequence). Deletions cut 0 bases from V and 4 bases from J, with 11 bases between. CDR3 sequence reads: CASSLAGGQADTQYF. For the CDR3, the DNA is TGTGCCAGCAGCTTAGCGGGGGGGCAGGCAGATACGCAGTATTTT.

This clonotype turned up a few times. CDR3 in DNA: TGTGCCAGCAGCCAAGAACCCAGCTCCTACGAGCAGTACGTC. This translates into CASSQEPSSYEQYV. This chain links TRBV3-1 with TRBJ2-7; no firm D call. The CDR3 is 14 residues long. CDR1 and CDR2 (germline): LGHDT, YNNKEL (reference sequence). Trimming shortened V by 0 bases and J by 0 bases, and 6 bases separated the two germline ends.

The chain uses TRBV13 and TRBJ1-3; D is perhaps TRBD1 (6 bases). This CDR3 has 14 amino acids. Per germline, CDR1 PRHDT and CDR2 FYEKMQ (reference sequence). The V end was cut by 4 bases, the J end by 7 bases, with 14 bases between. The CDR3 DNA is TGTGCCAGCAGCTCAAGGGGGATTTGGAACACCATATATTTT. As protein: CASSSRGIWNTIYF.

The V gene is TRBV28, the J gene TRBJ2-4, with 11 positions matching TRBD1. The CDR3 spans 15 residues. Per germline, CDR1 MDHEN and CDR2 SYDVKM. The V and J ends lost 3 bases and 8 bases, in that order; junction bases with no gene match: 6. The CDR3 bases are TGTGCCAGCAGTTTGGGAGGGACAGGGGGAGACATTCAGTACTTC. This codes for CASSLGGTGGDIQYF.

This clonotype was observed a few times. This chain links TRBV20-1 with TRBJ1-2; D ambiguous. The ends were cut back, 7 bases at V and 5 bases at J, with 11 bases in the middle. From germline, CDR1 is DFQATT and CDR2 SNEGSKA (reference sequence). The CDR3 is made up of 11 amino acids. CDR3 sequence reads: CSVSHRYGYTF. CDR3 nucleotide sequence: TGCAGTGTCTCACACCGGTATGGCTACACCTTC.

The chain uses TRBV12-3 or TRBV12-4 and TRBJ1-5; D is uncertain. The length of the CDR3 is 13 residues. Trimming pared 3 bases from V and 6 bases from J, leaving 9 bases between. CDR3 DNA sequence: TGTGCCAGCAGTTTCTACCCCCCTCAGCCCCAGCATTTT. Translating it yields CASSFYPPQPQHF.

This clonotype occurred many times. The chain is built from TRBV15 and TRBJ2-6; D not certain. Germline CDR1 and CDR2: LNHNV and YYDKDF (reference sequence). Trimming stripped 1 base from V and 0 bases from J, with 7 bases between. This CDR3 contains 16 residues. The DNA for the CDR3 is TGTGCCACCAGCAGAGGGGGTCCCTCTGGGGCCAACGTCCTGACTTTC. Protein product: CATSRGGPSGANVLTF.

The chain links TRBV12-3 or TRBV12-4 to TRBJ1-6; D uncertain. V dropped 6 bases and J dropped 6 bases, with 6 bases sitting between them. The CDR3 spans 12 residues. The chain's CDR3 is CASSHFNSPLHF. The CDR3 coding sequence is TGTGCCAGCAGCCATTTTAATTCACCCCTCCACTTT.

The chain uses TRBV7-9 and TRBJ1-1; possible D gene TRBD1, 5 bases. This CDR3 is 15 amino acids long. Germline lookup yields CDR1 SEHNR and CDR2 FQNEAQ (reference sequence). Trimming pared 5 bases from V and 1 base from J, leaving 14 bases between. In DNA form, the CDR3 reads TGTGCCAGCAGCATATTGGGGCCCGAGAACACTGAAGCTTTCTTT. It is translated as CASSILGPENTEAFF.

The chain combines TRBV7-9 with TRBJ2-1; 7 bases are a match to TRBD2. V shed 3 bases and J 5 bases; nucleotides not matched to a gene: 7. CDR1 SEHNR and CDR2 FQNEAQ come from the germline V gene (reference sequence). The CDR3 has 15 residues. In nucleotides, the CDR3 is TGTGCCAGCAGCTTCCGGGACTATCTAAACAATGAGCAGTTCTTC. It is translated as CASSFRDYLNNEQFF.

This clonotype was detected many times. The rearrangement uses TRBV11-2 and TRBJ1-2; tentatively, D is TRBD1 (6 bases). Germline V lookup: CDR1 SGHAT, CDR2 FQNNGV. V was trimmed by 1 base and J by 8 bases, leaving 14 bases between them. CDR3 length: 14 amino acids. The CDR3 region has the DNA TGTGCCAGCAGCTTAGTCTCAGGGGCGAGGGGCTACACCTTC. This codes for CASSLVSGARGYTF.

This clonotype was detected many times. The gene calls are TRBV13 and TRBJ2-7; D possibly corresponds to TRBD2 (5 bases). CDR1 and CDR2 (germline): PRHDT, FYEKMQ (reference sequence). The CDR3 covers 15 residues. Trimming left V 3 bases short and J 2 bases short, with 14 bases between. CDR3 loop: CASSFWGSATYEQYF. In DNA, the CDR3 is TGTGCCAGCAGCTTTTGGGGTAGCGCGACCTACGAGCAGTACTTC.

This clonotype was observed at least ten times. The chain employs TRBV4-2 and TRBJ2-2; 10 bases are shared with TRBD1. J was trimmed by 4 bases and V by 4 bases; bases with no gene match: 9. The germline CDR1 and CDR2 sequences are LGHNA and YNFKEQ. The CDR3 sequence is 17 residues long. The CDR3 nucleotides read TGTGCCAGCAGCCCCCCGACAGGGGGCGCTTCCACCGGGGAGCTGTTTTTT. Protein sequence: CASSPPTGGASTGELFF.